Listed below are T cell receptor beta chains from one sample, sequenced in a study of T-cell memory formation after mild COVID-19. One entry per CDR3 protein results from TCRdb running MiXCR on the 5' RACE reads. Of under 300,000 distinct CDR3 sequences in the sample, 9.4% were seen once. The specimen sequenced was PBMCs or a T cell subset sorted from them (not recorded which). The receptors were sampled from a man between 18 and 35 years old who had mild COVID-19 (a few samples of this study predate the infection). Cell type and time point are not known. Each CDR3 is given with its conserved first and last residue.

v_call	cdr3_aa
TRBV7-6	CASRSGTGGDGTQYF
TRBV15	CATSRDAPGLAGTDTQYF
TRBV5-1	CASSFGMPETQYF
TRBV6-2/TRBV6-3	CASTGGGAYEQYF
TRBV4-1	CASSQRHVSNQPQHF
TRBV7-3	CASSSYLSGGYNEQFF
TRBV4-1	CASSQDWMVLKNTEAFF
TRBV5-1	CASSLFFGAGYGYTF
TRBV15	CATSRDRGTGFVDTQYF
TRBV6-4	CASSEAGGAPDTQYF
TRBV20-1	CSATPRGYNEQFF
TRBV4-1	CASSQPAEDEQYF
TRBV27	CASTGGTVQETQYF
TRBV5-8	CASSLGYSGVADTQYF
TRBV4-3	CASSQDLTRGRSSPLHF
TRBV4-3	CASSQDTGAGYTF